The 10 T cell receptor beta chains listed next were all sequenced from one sample in a study of post-analysis software for immune sequencing data. Study-wide results and caveats: When patients were compared with controls, 5 or 6 TRBV segments were more frequent, TRBV5-6, TRBV5-1 and TRBV20-1 among them.

Sequencing libraries made from TCR beta cDNA carried unique molecular identifiers. TCRdb reprocessed the PCR reads with MiXCR, giving one entry per CDR3 protein. The sample has hundreds of thousands of distinct CDR3 sequences, 30% seen once. The antigens of these receptors remain unknown. Sequenced: blood. The source of these receptors is a girl between 5 and 17 years old with multiple sclerosis.

The chain links TRBV5-1 to TRBJ1-3; D is unresolved. In germline, CDR1 is SGHRS, CDR2 YFSETQ. V lost 0 bases to trimming and J lost 3 bases, with 7 bases between them. The CDR3 runs 14 residues. CDR3 protein: CASSLGVFGNTIYF. In nucleotides, the CDR3 is TGCGCCAGCAGCTTGGGGGTATTTGGAAACACCATATATTTT. The whole variable domain, remainder taken from reference TRBV5-1 and TRBJ1-3, is KAGVTQTPRYLIKTRGQQVTLSCSPISGHRSVSWYQQTPGQGLQFLFEYFSETQRNKGNFPGRFSGRQFSNSRSEMNVSTLELGDSALYLCASSLGVFGNTIYFGEGSWLTVV.

V is TRBV5-1 and J is TRBJ1-4; D is ambiguous. CDR1 is SGHRS and CDR2 is YFSETQ in the germline V gene. Between the trimmed V and J ends, which lost 3 bases and 8 bases, there was a span of 20 bases. The CDR3 consists of 16 residues. The CDR3 loop is CASSSAPDRILEKLFF. The CDR3 DNA is TGCGCCAGCAGCTCGGCCCCGGATAGGATCCTGGAAAAACTGTTTTTT.

As concerns this clonotype: One end of the junction does not line up with germline, which may come from a read error. V gene TRBV7-7 combines with J gene TRBJ2-3; TRBD2 matches at 10 bases. The CDR3 length is 18 residues. Germline V gene sequence: CDR1 SSHAT, CDR2 FNYEAQ (reference sequence). CDR3 nucleotide sequence: TGTGCTAGCAGCTTATCACTAGCGGGGCCTACTAGCACAGATACGCAGTATTTT. Translating it yields CASSLSLAGPTSTDTQYF.

This clonotype was found many times. The chain uses TRBV29-1 and TRBJ1-5, with D unresolved. CDR3 length equals 13 residues. Germline CDR1 SQVTM, CDR2 ANQGSEA. Trimming removed 4 bases at V and 3 bases at J, with 10 bases between. CDR3 nucleotide sequence: TGCAGCGTTGGTCTCGGGTACAATCAGCCCCAGCATTTT. Translation gives CSVGLGYNQPQHF.

V and J are TRBV7-9 and TRBJ2-3; 9 nucleotides match TRBD1. The junction had 13 bases not matched to a gene; V was cut back by 5 bases and J by 7 bases. Germline assignment: CDR1 SEHNR and CDR2 FQNEAQ (reference sequence). This CDR3 comprises 16 residues. CDR3 DNA sequence: TGTGCCAGCAGCGCTAGAACAGGGGGCTCGGCAAATACGCAGTATTTT. Its protein product is CASSARTGGSANTQYF.

The chain uses TRBV3-1 and TRBJ2-5; D unclear. V was cut by 4 bases and J by 0 bases, with 15 bases left in between. The CDR3 has 16 residues. Germline lookup yields CDR1 LGHDT and CDR2 YNNKEL (reference sequence). CDR3 sequence reads: CASSLRRPRYQETQYF. CDR3 bases: TGTGCCAGCAGCCTCCGACGGCCGCGGTACCAAGAGACCCAGTACTTC.

The chain links TRBV6-1 to TRBJ2-4, with TRBD1 identical over 7 bases. The DNA end is more similar to TRBJ2-5, so the J call may be wrong. Germline CDR1 MNHNS, CDR2 SASEGT. This CDR3 is built from 14 residues. In DNA form, the CDR3 reads TGTGCCAGCAGTGAATTCAGGGGGCAAGAGACCCAGTACTTC. This sequence encodes CASSEFRGQETQYF.

This clonotype came up a few times. The chain carries TRBV7-2 and TRBJ2-1, with 12 bases fitting TRBD2. V was pared by 1 base and J by 5 bases, with 12 bases of the junction left unmatched. CDR1 SGHTA and CDR2 FQGNSA come from the germline V gene. The CDR3 spans 19 residues. This chain's CDR3 is CASSLEGTSGSPRNNEQFF. CDR3 bases: TGTGCCAGCAGCTTAGAGGGGACTAGCGGGTCCCCGAGGAACAATGAGCAGTTCTTC.

The V call is TRBV2, the J call TRBJ1-2, with a possible D match to TRBD1 (5 bases). Germline V gene lookup returns CDR1 SNHLY and CDR2 FYNNEI. The germline V and J ends were trimmed by 2 bases and 3 bases, with 13 bases remaining between them. The CDR3 is 15 amino acids. In DNA, the CDR3 is TGTGCCAGCAGTGAACCCGGGCAGGGCCACTATGGCTACACCTTC. This codes for CASSEPGQGHYGYTF.

The rearrangement links TRBV5-1 to TRBJ2-7; tentative D call: TRBD2 (6 bases). Germline V gene data show CDR1 as SGHRS and CDR2 as YFSETQ. The CDR3 totals 14 residues. Trimming took 0 bases from V and 4 from J, leaving 11 bases between them. This chain's CDR3 is CASSLVGGWYEQYF. DNA for the CDR3: TGCGCCAGCAGCTTGGTAGGAGGGTGGTACGAGCAGTACTTC.